These 27 T cell receptor beta chains originate from one sample sequenced in a study of shared clonotypes between healthy human individuals. Measured with immunoSEQ multiplex PCR; TCRdb has only the in-frame clones, and not every one. Among over a million clones listed, about four fifths were seen once. Sample: memory CD4+ T cells from PBMCs. Subset specified: CD45RA-negative fraction. These receptor sequences come from a man aged 18 to 29 in good health. Some clones in this sample may be carry-over from other donors' samples.

The genes are TRBV28 and TRBJ2-7, with D unresolved. V lost 3 bases to trimming and J lost 2 bases, with 14 bases between them. CDR3 size: 15 residues. In germline, CDR1 is MDHEN, CDR2 SYDVKM. CDR3 DNA sequence: TGTGCCAGCAGTTTTCGGTATAGAGGAACCTACGAGCAGTACTTC. Protein product: CASSFRYRGTYEQYF.

V gene TRBV5-1 combines with J gene TRBJ1-2; no definite D call. The CDR3 spans 16 residues. V lost 2 bases and J lost 8, with 22 bases in between. Germline lookup yields CDR1 SGHRS and CDR2 YFSETQ. DNA for the CDR3: TGCGCCAGCAGCTTCCCCGGGTCGGACGTAGCGGTGGGCTACACCTTC. Amino acid sequence: CASSFPGSDVAVGYTF.

The V and J genes are TRBV4-3 and TRBJ2-1, with 12 bases matching TRBD2. CDR1 LGHNA and CDR2 YSLEER come from the germline V gene. V lost 6 bases and J lost 7; bases outside the gene matches: 16. This CDR3 has 18 amino acids. The CDR3 bases are TGCGCCAGCAGACCTCGGACTAGCGGGGTAGGAGTAGGAAATGAGCAGTTCTTC. It codes for CASRPRTSGVGVGNEQFF.

This chain joins TRBV6-6 and TRBJ1-1; D may be TRBD1 (5 bases). Trimming took 2 bases from V and 6 from J, leaving 13 bases between them. CDR3 length: 14 residues. CDR1 and CDR2 from the germline V gene are MNHNY and SVGAGI (reference sequence). This CDR3 is CASSYGGGSAEAFF. CDR3 DNA sequence: TGTGCCAGCAGTTACGGCGGGGGATCAGCTGAAGCTTTCTTT.

The chain recombines TRBV5-4 with TRBJ2-3, with 9 positions matching TRBD1. CDR1 and CDR2 from the germline V gene are SGHNT and YYREEE (reference sequence). After removal of 4 bases from V and 7 bases from J, the junction contained 10 bases not matched to a gene. The CDR3 totals 15 residues. The CDR3 spells CASSHRTGEGYTQYF. The CDR3 DNA follows: TGTGCCAGCAGCCATCGGACAGGGGAGGGGTATACGCAGTATTTT.

A remark on this clone: A far larger clone is just one base off, so this is likely a read error. J is TRBJ2-1 and V is TRBV4-2; 10 positions match TRBD2. CDR3 size: 17 residues. Germline trimming cut 0 bases from V and 5 bases from J; bases unmatched to any gene: 7. CDR1 is LGHNA, CDR2 YNFKEQ, per germline. DNA of the CDR3: TGTGCCAGCAGCCAAGATAGGTCGCTAGCGGGAGACAATGAGCAGTTCTTC. It specifies CASSQDRSLAGDNEQFF.

The V and J genes are TRBV28 and TRBJ2-7; D gene uncertain. Germline V CDR1 and CDR2: MDHEN, SYDVKM. The CDR3 is 13 amino acids. Trimming stripped 3 bases from V and 5 bases from J, with 11 bases between. CDR3 residues: CASSLPHDHEQYF. In DNA, the CDR3 is TGTGCCAGCAGTTTGCCACACGACCACGAGCAGTACTTC.

The V and J genes are TRBV5-4 and TRBJ2-3; D is perhaps TRBD2 (6 bases). CDR3 length equals 14 residues. The germline gives CDR1 SGHNT, CDR2 YYREEE (reference sequence). With 6 bases removed from V and 2 bases from J, the gap between germline ends came to 13 bases. CDR3 in DNA: TGTGCCAGCATCCCGGGGGTGGACACAGATACGCAGTATTTT. Encoded protein: CASIPGVDTDTQYF.

This clone has a single count. The chain joins TRBV19 to TRBJ1-2, with TRBD1 as a possible D gene (6 bases). Trimming shortened V by 9 bases and J by 8 bases, and 25 bases separated the two germline ends. This CDR3 is built from 15 residues. Per the germline V gene, CDR1 is LNHDA and CDR2 is SQIVND (reference sequence). CDR3 sequence reads: CASRGGTTPGGGYTF. The CDR3 nucleotides are TGTGCCAGCAGAGGTGGGACAACCCCCGGCGGAGGCTACACCTTC.

The chain uses TRBV10-1 and TRBJ2-1, with D unresolved. V was trimmed by 2 bases and J by 9 bases, leaving 8 bases between them. Germline V gene data show CDR1 as WNHNN and CDR2 as SYGVQD (reference sequence). This CDR3 spans 12 amino acids. CDR3 in amino acids: CASSEVGGEQFF. The CDR3 coding sequence is TGCGCCAGCAGTGAGGTGGGCGGTGAGCAGTTCTTC.

The V and J genes are TRBV27 and TRBJ1-6, with 8 nucleotides matching TRBD1. The CDR3 covers 14 residues. Germline CDR1 is MNHEY and CDR2 is SMNVEV (reference sequence). J was trimmed by 8 bases and V by 3 bases; bases with no gene match: 3. DNA for the CDR3: TGTGCCAGCAGTTTCGACAGGGGATATTCACCCCTCCACTTT. Translated, it gives CASSFDRGYSPLHF.

The chain is built from TRBV11-1 and TRBJ2-7; 7 bases align to TRBD2. Per the germline V gene, CDR1 is SGHAT and CDR2 is FQDESV (reference sequence). V gave up 1 base and J gave up 6 bases; unmatched junction bases: 6. This CDR3 region has 14 residues. The CDR3 loop reads CASSLEAGPGEQYF. CDR3 DNA: TGTGCCAGCAGCTTAGAAGCGGGACCTGGCGAGCAGTACTTC.

The chain employs TRBV4-1 and TRBJ2-1, with D hard to call. Trimming stripped 3 bases from V and 2 bases from J, with 14 bases between. Germline V CDR1 and CDR2: MGHRA, YSYEKL. The CDR3 is 16 residues long. CDR3 sequence reads: CASSHAGLGAYNEQFF. DNA of the CDR3: TGCGCCAGCAGCCACGCCGGGCTTGGCGCCTACAATGAGCAGTTCTTC.

The chain uses TRBV30 and TRBJ1-1; D may be TRBD1 (5 bases). This CDR3 contains 15 residues. The germline gives CDR1 GTSNPN, CDR2 SVGIG (reference sequence). V was shortened by 3 bases and J by 3 bases, with 17 bases between the two germline ends. The CDR3 nucleotides are TGTGCCTGGAGCGTGAGGGGACTGCCCGACACTGAAGCTTTCTTT. Amino acids: CAWSVRGLPDTEAFF.

The chain combines TRBV19 with TRBJ2-7, with 10 positions matching TRBD1. The germline CDR1 and CDR2 sequences are LNHDA and SQIVND (reference sequence). This CDR3 has 15 amino acids. The ends lost 5 bases at V and 4 bases at J; junction bases unmatched: 8. The CDR3 DNA is TGTGCCAGTAGTGACCGGGACAGGGGAAGGTACGAGCAGTACTTC. Amino acids: CASSDRDRGRYEQYF.

The J gene is TRBJ2-7, the V gene TRBV11-1; weak D call: TRBD2 (5 bases). CDR3 length: 14 amino acids. V lost 11 bases and J 4 bases, leaving 21 bases between the germline ends. Looked up from germline, CDR1 is SGHAT and CDR2 is FQDESV (reference sequence). The CDR3 DNA reads TGTGCCCGCTCACGGGGAGAGAGTGGGTACGAGCAGTACTTC. As protein: CARSRGESGYEQYF.

V usage is TRBV7-2 and J usage is TRBJ1-5; 7 bases map to TRBD1. In germline, CDR1 is SGHTA, CDR2 FQGNSA. The CDR3 extends over 16 amino acids. Trimming at V came to 5 bases and at J to 2 bases, leaving 9 bases not matched to a gene. CDR3: CASSQETGTGNQPQHF. DNA for the CDR3: TGTGCCAGCAGCCAAGAGACAGGGACGGGCAATCAGCCCCAGCATTTT.

The V call is TRBV9, the J call TRBJ2-7, with D hard to call. Deletions cut 3 bases from V and 6 bases from J, with 13 bases between. The CDR3 covers 13 residues. Looked up from germline, CDR1 is SGDLS and CDR2 is YYNGEE. As DNA, the CDR3 is TGTGCCAGCAGCGGGGCTCCTGGGTCCGAGCAGTACTTC. Its protein product is CASSGAPGSEQYF.

V is TRBV21-1 and J is TRBJ1-4. TRBV21-1 is a recognized pseudogene. There are 13 residues in the CDR3. This CDR3 is CASSNYGGRGLFF. CDR3 coding DNA: TGTGCCAGCAGCAACTACGGGGGGAGAGGACTGTTTTTT.

This clone was counted many times. Distinct nucleotide sequences in the sample also encode this CDR3. The chain links TRBV30 to TRBJ2-2; 9 nucleotides match TRBD1. Germline CDR1 reads GTSNPN; CDR2 reads SVGIG (reference sequence). V lost 0 bases to trimming and J lost 5 bases; unmatched junction nucleotides: 1. This CDR3 has 14 amino acids. The CDR3 DNA sequence: TGTGCCTGGAGTGTAGACAGGGGGACCGGGGAGCTGTTTTTT. This encodes CAWSVDRGTGELFF.

The rearrangement uses TRBV15 and TRBJ1-4; D unclear. The germline V gene has CDR1 LNHNV and CDR2 YYDKDF (reference sequence). V shed 3 bases and J shed 4 bases, with 6 bases lying between them. The CDR3 runs to 13 residues. CDR3 DNA: TGTGCCACCAGCAGGGGCTTTAATGAAAAACTGTTTTTT. Encoded protein: CATSRGFNEKLFF.

V usage is TRBV11-2 and J usage is TRBJ2-3; 8 bases fit TRBD1. CDR1 is SGHAT and CDR2 is FQNNGV in the germline V gene. The J segment lost 6 bases and the V segment lost 1 base, leaving 9 bases of the junction unmatched. CDR3 length: 16 residues. This chain's CDR3 is CASSLGGTGDADTQYF. The CDR3 bases are TGTGCCAGCAGCTTAGGCGGGACAGGCGATGCGGATACGCAGTATTTT.

The CDR3 region has the DNA TGTGCCAGCAGTGCCATGGACAGGGATGACGCTGAAGCTTTCTTT. As protein: CASSAMDRDDAEAFF. The gene calls are TRBV25-1 and TRBJ1-1; 8 nucleotides line up with TRBD1. V dropped 4 bases and J dropped 6; count of bases not matched to a gene: 10. From germline, CDR1 is MGHDK and CDR2 SYGVNS. The CDR3 extends over 15 amino acids.

The DNA of the CDR3 is TGTGCCAGCAGTTTATATGGTTTAAGGGGATCTGGCTACACCTTC. Protein product: CASSLYGLRGSGYTF. This chain joins TRBV27 and TRBJ1-2, with a possible D match to TRBD1 (5 bases). V gave up 1 base and J gave up 7 bases, with 16 bases separating them. The V gene's germline CDR1 is MNHEY and CDR2 SMNVEV (reference sequence). The CDR3 length is 15 residues.

This chain connects TRBV6-5 to TRBJ2-7; 7 nucleotides match TRBD2. Per the germline V gene, CDR1 is MNHEY and CDR2 is SVGAGI. The ends lost 5 bases at V and 7 bases at J; junction bases unmatched: 5. The CDR3 runs to 12 residues. The CDR3 protein is CASSQPGGEQYF. Here the CDR3 DNA reads TGTGCCAGCAGTCAGCCGGGAGGAGAGCAGTACTTC.

This rearrangement joins TRBV27 to TRBJ2-4; D unclear. The V and J ends lost 8 bases and 12 bases respectively, with 5 bases between them. The germline CDR1 and CDR2 sequences are MNHEY and SMNVEV (reference sequence). The CDR3 spans 8 residues. CDR3 in DNA: TGTGCCAGCTCTCATCAGTACTTC. It specifies CASSHQYF.

This clone was counted only a few times. The V gene is TRBV7-9, the J gene TRBJ2-5; 10 bases align to TRBD2. Trimming took 6 bases from V and 5 from J; bases not matched to a gene: 3. Germline V CDR1 and CDR2: SEHNR, FQNEAQ (reference sequence). The CDR3 extends over 13 amino acids. CDR3 region: CASSSSGSETQYF. The CDR3 DNA sequence: TGTGCCAGCAGTTCTAGCGGGAGTGAGACCCAGTACTTC. The variable domain in full, completed from reference TRBV7-9 and TRBJ2-5, reads DTGVSQNPRHKITKRGQNVTFRCDPISEHNRLYWYRQTLGQGPEFLTYFQNEAQLEKSRLLSDRFSAERPKGSFSTLEIQRTEQGDSAMYLCASSSSGSETQYFGPGTRLLVL.